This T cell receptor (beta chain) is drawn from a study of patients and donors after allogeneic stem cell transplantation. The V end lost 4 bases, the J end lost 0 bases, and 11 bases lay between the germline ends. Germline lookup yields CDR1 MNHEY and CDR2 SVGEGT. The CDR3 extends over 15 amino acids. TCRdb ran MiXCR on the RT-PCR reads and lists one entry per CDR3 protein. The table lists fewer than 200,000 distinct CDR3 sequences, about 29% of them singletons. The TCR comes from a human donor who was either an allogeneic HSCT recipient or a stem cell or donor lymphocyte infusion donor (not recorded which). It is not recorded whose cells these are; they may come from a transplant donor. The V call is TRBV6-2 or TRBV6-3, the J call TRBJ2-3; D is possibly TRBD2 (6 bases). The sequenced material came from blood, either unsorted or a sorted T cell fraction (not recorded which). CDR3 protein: CASSWTGASTDTQYF. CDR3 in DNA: TGTGCCAGCAGTTGGACGGGAGCGAGCACAGATACGCAGTATTTT.